This TCR beta chain was identified in a study of beta chain features in type 1 diabetes. The study, taken as a whole, reports: VDJ junctions from type 1 diabetes patients carried fewer insertions and larger deletions. Among patients, naive, central memory and Treg TCRB repertoires appeared more similar than among healthy donors. PCR might favor shorter templates, equally in patients and controls.

Investigators reverse transcribed all isolated RNA, so they sequenced expressed TCRB transcripts. Measured with immunoSEQ multiplex PCR; TCRdb has only the in-frame clones, and not every one. The profile shows about 930,000 clones, roughly a sixth of them singletons. The CDR3 has 15 amino acids. Trimming took 0 bases from V and 5 from J, leaving 14 bases between them. Germline V gene data show CDR1 as SGHRS and CDR2 as YFSETQ. Turning to this clone: Antigen unknown.

This chain connects TRBV5-1 to TRBJ1-1; tentatively, D is TRBD1 (5 bases). This TCR was recovered from a woman younger than 30 in good health. The sample comprised naive CD4+ T cells from blood. This chain's CDR3 is CASSLAGEGTTEAFF. The CDR3 coding sequence is TGCGCCAGCAGCTTGGCCGGGGAGGGGACGACTGAAGCTTTCTTT.